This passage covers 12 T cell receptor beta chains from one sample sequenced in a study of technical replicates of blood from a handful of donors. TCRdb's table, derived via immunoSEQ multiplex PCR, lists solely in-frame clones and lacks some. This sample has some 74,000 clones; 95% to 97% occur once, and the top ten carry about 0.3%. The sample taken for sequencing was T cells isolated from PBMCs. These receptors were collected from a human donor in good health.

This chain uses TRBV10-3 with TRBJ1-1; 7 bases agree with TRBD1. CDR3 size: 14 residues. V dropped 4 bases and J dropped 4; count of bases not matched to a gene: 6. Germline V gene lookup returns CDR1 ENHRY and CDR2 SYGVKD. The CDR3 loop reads CAISGVRQGTEAFF. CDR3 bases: TGTGCCATCAGTGGTGTACGACAGGGCACTGAAGCTTTCTTT.

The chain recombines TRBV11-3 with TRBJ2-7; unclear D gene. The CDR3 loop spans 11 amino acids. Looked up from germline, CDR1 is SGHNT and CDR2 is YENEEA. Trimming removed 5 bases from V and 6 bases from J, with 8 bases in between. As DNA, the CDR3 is TGTGCCAGCAGCCTCGAGAGCGAGCAGTACTTC. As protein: CASSLESEQYF.

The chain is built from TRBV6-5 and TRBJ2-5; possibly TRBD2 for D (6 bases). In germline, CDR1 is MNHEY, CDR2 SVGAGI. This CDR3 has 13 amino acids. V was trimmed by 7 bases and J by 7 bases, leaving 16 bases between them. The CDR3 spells CASTLPGVGTQYF. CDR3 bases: TGTGCCAGCACCCTTCCGGGGGTAGGGACCCAGTACTTC.

In DNA form, the CDR3 reads TGTGCCAGCAGTTCCCAGCTGGGACAAGGTCAGCCCCAGCATTTT. Encoded protein: CASSSQLGQGQPQHF. The chain uses TRBV6-5 and TRBJ1-5; perhaps TRBD1 as D (6 bases). The CDR3 contains 15 residues. The ends were cut back, 4 bases at V and 6 bases at J, with 16 bases in the middle. The germline CDR1 and CDR2 sequences are MNHEY and SVGAGI.

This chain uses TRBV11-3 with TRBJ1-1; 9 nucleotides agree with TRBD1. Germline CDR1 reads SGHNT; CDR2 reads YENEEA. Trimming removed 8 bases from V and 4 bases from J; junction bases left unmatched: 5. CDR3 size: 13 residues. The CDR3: CASVSGQGTEAFF. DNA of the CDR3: TGTGCCAGCGTGTCGGGACAGGGCACTGAAGCTTTCTTT.

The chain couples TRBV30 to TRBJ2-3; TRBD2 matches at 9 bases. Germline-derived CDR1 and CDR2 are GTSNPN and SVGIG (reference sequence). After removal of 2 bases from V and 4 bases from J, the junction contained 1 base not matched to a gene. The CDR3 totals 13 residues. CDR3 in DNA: TGTGCCTGGAGTAGCGGGAGGTCAGATACGCAGTATTTT. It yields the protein CAWSSGRSDTQYF.

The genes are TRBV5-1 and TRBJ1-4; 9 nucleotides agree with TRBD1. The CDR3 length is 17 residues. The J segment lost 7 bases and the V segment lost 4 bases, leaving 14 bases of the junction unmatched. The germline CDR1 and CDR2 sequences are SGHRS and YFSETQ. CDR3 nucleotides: TGCGCCAGCAGCACCGGGACAGGGAACCCCGGCGTTGAAAAACTGTTTTTT. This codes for CASSTGTGNPGVEKLFF.

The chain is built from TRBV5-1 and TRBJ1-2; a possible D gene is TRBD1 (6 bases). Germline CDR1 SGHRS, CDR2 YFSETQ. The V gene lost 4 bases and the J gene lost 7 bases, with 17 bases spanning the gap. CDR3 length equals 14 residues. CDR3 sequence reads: CASSTGGGLSGYTF. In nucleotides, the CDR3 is TGCGCCAGCAGCACTGGTGGGGGCCTGTCTGGCTACACCTTC.

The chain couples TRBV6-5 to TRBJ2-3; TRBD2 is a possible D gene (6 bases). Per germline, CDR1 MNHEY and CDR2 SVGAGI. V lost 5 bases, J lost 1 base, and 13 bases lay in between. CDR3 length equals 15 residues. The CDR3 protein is CASSTGVSGTDTQYF. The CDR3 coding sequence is TGTGCCAGCAGTACGGGAGTCTCGGGCACAGATACGCAGTATTTT.

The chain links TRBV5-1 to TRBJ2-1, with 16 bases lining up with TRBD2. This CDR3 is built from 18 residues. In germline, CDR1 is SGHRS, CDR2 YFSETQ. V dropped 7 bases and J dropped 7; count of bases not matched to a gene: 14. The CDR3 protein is CASGDFGTSGRATNEQFF. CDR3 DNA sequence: TGCGCCAGCGGGGACTTTGGGACTAGCGGGAGGGCTACGAATGAGCAGTTCTTC.

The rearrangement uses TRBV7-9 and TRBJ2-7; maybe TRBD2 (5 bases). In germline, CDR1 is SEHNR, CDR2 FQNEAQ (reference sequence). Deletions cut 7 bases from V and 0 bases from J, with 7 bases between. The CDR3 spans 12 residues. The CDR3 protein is CASKGDSYEQYF. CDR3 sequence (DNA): TGTGCCAGCAAGGGAGACTCCTACGAGCAGTACTTC.

CDR3 loop: CASSLGQVAGYEQYF. CDR3 bases: TGTGCCAGCAGCTTAGGCCAGGTGGCAGGCTACGAGCAGTACTTC. V and J are TRBV11-3 and TRBJ2-7; unclear D gene. Germline assignment: CDR1 SGHNT and CDR2 YENEEA. Trimming stripped 1 base from V and 3 bases from J, with 13 bases between. This CDR3 contains 15 residues.